This T cell receptor (beta chain) was obtained from a study of neoadjuvant anti-PD-1 for oral cavity cancer. The CDR3 covers 14 residues. Germline CDR1 reads LNHDA; CDR2 reads SQIVND (reference sequence). V was pared by 6 bases and J by 0 bases, with 9 bases between. Repertoires were generated with immunoSEQ multiplex PCR, while TCRdb's copy carries only in-frame clones and drops some. Among 60,000 to 75,000 clones listed, around 82% were seen once. The sample was PBMCs, taken before nivolumab (anti-PD-1) treatment. The clonotype comes from a person aged 40 to 85 with oral cavity squamous cell carcinoma. The chain joins TRBV19 to TRBJ2-1; D may be TRBD2 (6 bases). CDR3: CASRRETSYNEQFF. The CDR3, as DNA: TGTGCCAGTAGACGGGAGACCTCCTACAATGAGCAGTTCTTC.